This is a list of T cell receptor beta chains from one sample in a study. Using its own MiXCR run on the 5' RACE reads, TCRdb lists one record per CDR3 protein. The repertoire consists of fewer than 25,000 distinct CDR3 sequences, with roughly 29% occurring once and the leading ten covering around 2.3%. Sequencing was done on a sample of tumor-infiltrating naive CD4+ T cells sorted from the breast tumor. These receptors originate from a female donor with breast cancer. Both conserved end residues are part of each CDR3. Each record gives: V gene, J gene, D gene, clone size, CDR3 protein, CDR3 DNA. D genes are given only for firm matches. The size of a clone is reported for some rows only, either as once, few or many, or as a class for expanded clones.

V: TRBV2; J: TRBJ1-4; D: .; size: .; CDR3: CATLTGGNEKLFF; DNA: TGTGCCACCCTTACGGGGGGGAATGAAAAACTGTTTTTT
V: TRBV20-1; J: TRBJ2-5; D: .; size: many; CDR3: CSAQDSRQETQYF; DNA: TGCAGTGCACAGGACTCCCGACAAGAGACCCAGTACTTC
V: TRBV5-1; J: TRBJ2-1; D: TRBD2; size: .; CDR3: CASNTGGPYNEQFF; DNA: TGCGCCAGCAACACGGGAGGCCCATACAATGAGCAGTTCTTC
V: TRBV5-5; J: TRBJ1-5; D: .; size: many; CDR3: CASSLGLGQARQPQHF; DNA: TGTGCCAGCAGCTTGGGGCTTGGGCAGGCTAGACAGCCCCAGCATTTT
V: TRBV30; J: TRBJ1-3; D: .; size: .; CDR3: CAWNESPLTIYF; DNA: TGTGCCTGGAACGAGTCGCCGCTCACCATATATTTT
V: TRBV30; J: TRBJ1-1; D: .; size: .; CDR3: CAWTLRAGAFF; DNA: TGTGCCTGGACGCTCCGAGCTGGAGCTTTCTTT
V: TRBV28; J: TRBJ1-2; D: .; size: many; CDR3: CASTKDLIYGYTF; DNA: TGTGCCAGCACCAAAGACCTTATCTATGGCTACACCTTC
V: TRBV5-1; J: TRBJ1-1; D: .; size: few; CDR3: CASSLAQGETEAFF; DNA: TGCGCCAGCAGCTTGGCGCAGGGAGAGACTGAAGCTTTCTTT
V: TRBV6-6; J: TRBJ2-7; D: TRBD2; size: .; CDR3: CASSSGVGASGMGYEQYF; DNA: TGTGCCAGCAGCAGCGGGGTCGGGGCTAGCGGGATGGGGTACGAGCAGTACTTC
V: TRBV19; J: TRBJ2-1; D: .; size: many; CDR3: CASSRRYGDEQFF; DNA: TGTGCCAGTAGTAGGAGATACGGAGATGAGCAGTTCTTC
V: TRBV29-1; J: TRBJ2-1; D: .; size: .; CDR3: CSVDWGLGGDEQFF; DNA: TGCAGCGTTGATTGGGGACTCGGGGGAGATGAGCAGTTCTTC
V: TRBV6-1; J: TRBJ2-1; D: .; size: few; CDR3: CASQPRHLNEQFF; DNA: TGTGCCAGCCAACCCCGACACCTTAATGAGCAGTTCTTC
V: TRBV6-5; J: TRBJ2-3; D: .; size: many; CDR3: CASSYTRDSTDTQYF; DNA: TGTGCCAGCAGTTACACCAGAGATAGCACAGATACGCAGTATTTT
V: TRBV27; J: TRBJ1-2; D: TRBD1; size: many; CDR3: CASRTETGGAGSGYTF; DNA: TGTGCCAGCAGGACGGAAACAGGGGGCGCAGGATCGGGCTACACCTTC
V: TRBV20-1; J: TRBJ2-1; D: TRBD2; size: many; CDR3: CSASTSGQYNEQFF; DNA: TGCAGTGCATCTACTAGCGGACAGTACAATGAGCAGTTCTTC
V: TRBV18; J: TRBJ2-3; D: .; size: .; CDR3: CASSPMQRYTDTQYF; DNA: TGTGCCAGCTCACCAATGCAACGCTACACAGATACGCAGTATTTT
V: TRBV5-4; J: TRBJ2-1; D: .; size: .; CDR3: CASSSSPDPEQLF; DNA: TGTGCCAGCAGCTCGTCCCCGGACCCTGAGCAGCTCTTC
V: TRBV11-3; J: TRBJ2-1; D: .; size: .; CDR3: CASSLGGFGRAYNEQFF; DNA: TGTGCCAGCAGCTTAGGAGGGTTTGGCAGGGCCTACAATGAGCAGTTCTTC
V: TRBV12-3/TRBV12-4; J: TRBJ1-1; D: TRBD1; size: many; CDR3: CASRGQENTEAFF; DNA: TGTGCCAGCAGGGGACAGGAAAACACTGAAGCTTTCTTT
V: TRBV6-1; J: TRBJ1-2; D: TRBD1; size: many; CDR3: CASSELGDSSGYTF; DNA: TGTGCCAGCAGTGAATTGGGGGACAGCAGTGGCTACACCTTC
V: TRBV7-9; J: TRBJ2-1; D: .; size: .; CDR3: CARSRAAYNEKFF; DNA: TGTGCCAGAAGCAGAGCCGCCTACAATGAGAAGTTCTTC
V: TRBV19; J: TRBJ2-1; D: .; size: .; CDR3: CASRVVGAFYNEQFF; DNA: TGTGCCAGTAGGGTCGTCGGGGCATTCTACAATGAGCAGTTCTTC
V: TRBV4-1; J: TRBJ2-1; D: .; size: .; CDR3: CASSQGYLYNEQFF; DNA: TGCGCCAGCAGCCAAGGGTACCTTTACAATGAGCAGTTCTTC
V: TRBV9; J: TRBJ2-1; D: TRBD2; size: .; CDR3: CASSAGLAGVNEQFF; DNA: TGTGCCAGCAGCGCGGGACTAGCGGGAGTCAATGAGCAGTTCTTC
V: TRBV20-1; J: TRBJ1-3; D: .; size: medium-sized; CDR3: CSALSRSGNTIYF; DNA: TGCAGTGCCCTGTCCCGGTCGGGAAACACCATATATTTT
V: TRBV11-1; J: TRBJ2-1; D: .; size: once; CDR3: CASSLARDYEQFF; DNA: TGTGCCAGCAGCTTAGCCCGTGACTATGAGCAGTTCTTC
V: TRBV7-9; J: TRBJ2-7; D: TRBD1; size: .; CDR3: CASSRGQHYEQYF; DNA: TGTGCCAGCAGCCGGGGACAGCACTACGAGCAGTACTTC
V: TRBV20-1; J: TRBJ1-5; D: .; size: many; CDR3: CSASGLGKPQHF; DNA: TGCAGTGCCTCGGGCCTGGGGAAGCCCCAGCATTTT
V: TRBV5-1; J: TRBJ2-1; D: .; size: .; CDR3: CASSSSEGLFQRAEQFF; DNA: TGCGCCAGCAGCTCTTCCGAGGGACTCTTTCAACGTGCTGAGCAGTTCTTC
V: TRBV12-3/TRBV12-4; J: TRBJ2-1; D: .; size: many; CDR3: CASSLNRWNEQFF; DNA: TGTGCCAGCAGTTTAAACCGTTGGAATGAGCAGTTCTTC
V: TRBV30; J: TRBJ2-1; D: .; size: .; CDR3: CPWTAGLRNEQFF; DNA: TGCCCCTGGACGGCGGGGCTGCGGAATGAGCAGTTCTTC
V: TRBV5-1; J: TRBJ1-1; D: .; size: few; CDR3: CASSLGGSRTEAFF; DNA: TGCGCCAGCAGCTTGGGAGGGAGTAGGACTGAAGCTTTCTTT
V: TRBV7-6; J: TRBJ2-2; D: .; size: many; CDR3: CASSLAQGDTGELFF; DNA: TGTGCCAGCAGCTTAGCTCAGGGAGACACCGGGGAGCTGTTTTTT
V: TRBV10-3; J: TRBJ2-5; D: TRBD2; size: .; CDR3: CAISDGRLAGVETQYF; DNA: TGTGCCATCAGTGACGGCCGACTAGCGGGAGTTGAGACCCAGTACTTC
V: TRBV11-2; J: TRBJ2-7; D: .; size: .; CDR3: CASSGSTYEQYF; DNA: TGTGCCAGCAGCGGAAGCACCTACGAGCAGTACTTC
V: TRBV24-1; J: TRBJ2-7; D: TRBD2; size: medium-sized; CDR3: CAAAGLVLSYEQYF; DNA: TGTGCCGCCGCAGGACTAGTTCTTTCCTACGAGCAGTACTTC
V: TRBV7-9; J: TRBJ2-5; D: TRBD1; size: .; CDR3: CASSEDGTGAGETQYF; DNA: TGTGCCAGCAGCGAGGACGGGACAGGGGCGGGGGAGACCCAGTACTTC
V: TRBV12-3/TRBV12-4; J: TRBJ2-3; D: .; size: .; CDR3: CASSSPGRGVDTQYF; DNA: TGTGCCAGCAGTTCTCCGGGACGGGGCGTGGATACGCAGTATTTT
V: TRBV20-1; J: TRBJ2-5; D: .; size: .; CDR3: CSARPRREETQYF; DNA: TGCAGTGCTAGACCCCGAAGGGAGGAGACCCAGTACTTC
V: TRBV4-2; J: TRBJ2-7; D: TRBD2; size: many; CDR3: CASSLMQSRTSGSYEQYF; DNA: TGTGCCAGCAGCCTTATGCAATCTCGGACTAGCGGGAGTTACGAGCAGTACTTC
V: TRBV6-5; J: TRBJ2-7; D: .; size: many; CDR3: CASSYRRGLPSYEQYF; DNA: TGTGCCAGCAGTTACCGGAGGGGGCTCCCCTCCTACGAGCAGTACTTC
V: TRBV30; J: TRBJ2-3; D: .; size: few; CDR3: CAWRGGPSTDTQYF; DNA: TGTGCCTGGAGGGGGGGACCAAGCACAGATACGCAGTATTTT
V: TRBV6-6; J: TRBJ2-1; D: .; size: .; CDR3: CASSPSEGARSYNEQFF; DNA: TGTGCCAGCAGCCCTAGCGAGGGGGCCAGGTCCTACAATGAGCAGTTCTTC
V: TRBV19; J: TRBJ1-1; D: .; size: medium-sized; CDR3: CACRGGWGTEAFF; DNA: TGTGCCTGTCGCGGGGGATGGGGCACTGAAGCTTTCTTT
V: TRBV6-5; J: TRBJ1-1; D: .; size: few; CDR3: CASTRALNTEAFF; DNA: TGTGCCAGCACCCGGGCCCTGAACACTGAAGCTTTCTTT
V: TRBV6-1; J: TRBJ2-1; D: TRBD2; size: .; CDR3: CASSGHSGDSYNEQFF; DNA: TGTGCCAGCAGTGGGCATAGCGGGGACTCCTACAATGAGCAGTTCTTC
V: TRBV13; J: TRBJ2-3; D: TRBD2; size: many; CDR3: CASSLIGLAGADTQYF; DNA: TGTGCCAGCAGCTTAATTGGGCTAGCGGGAGCAGATACGCAGTATTTT